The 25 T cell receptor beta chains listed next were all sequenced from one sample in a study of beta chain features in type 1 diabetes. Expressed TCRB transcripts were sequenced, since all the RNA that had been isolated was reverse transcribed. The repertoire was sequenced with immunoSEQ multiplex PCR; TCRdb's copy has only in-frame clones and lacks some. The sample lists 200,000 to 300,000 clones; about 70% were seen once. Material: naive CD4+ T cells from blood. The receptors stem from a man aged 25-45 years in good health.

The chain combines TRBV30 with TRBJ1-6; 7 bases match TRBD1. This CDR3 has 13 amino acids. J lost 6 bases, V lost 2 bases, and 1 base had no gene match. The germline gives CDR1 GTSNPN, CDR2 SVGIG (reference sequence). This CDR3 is CAWSRQGNSPLHF. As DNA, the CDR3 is TGTGCCTGGAGTCGACAGGGTAATTCACCCCTCCACTTT.

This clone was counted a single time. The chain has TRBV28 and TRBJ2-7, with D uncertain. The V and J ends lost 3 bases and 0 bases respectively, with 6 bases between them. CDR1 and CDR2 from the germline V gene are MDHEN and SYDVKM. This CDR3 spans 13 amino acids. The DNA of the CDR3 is TGTGCCAGCAGTTTGGCAGTCTCCTACGAGCAGTACTTC. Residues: CASSLAVSYEQYF.

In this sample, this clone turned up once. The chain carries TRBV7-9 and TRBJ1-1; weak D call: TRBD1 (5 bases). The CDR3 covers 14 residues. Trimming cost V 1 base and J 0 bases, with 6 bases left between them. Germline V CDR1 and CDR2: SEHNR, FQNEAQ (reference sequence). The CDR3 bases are TGTGCCAGCAGCTTAGGAGGGGTGAACACTGAAGCTTTCTTT. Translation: CASSLGGVNTEAFF.

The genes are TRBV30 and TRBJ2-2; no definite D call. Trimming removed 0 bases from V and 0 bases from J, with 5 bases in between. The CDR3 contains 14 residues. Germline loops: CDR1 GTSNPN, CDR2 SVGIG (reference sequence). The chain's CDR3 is CAWSVWANTGELFF. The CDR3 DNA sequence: TGTGCCTGGAGTGTTTGGGCGAACACCGGGGAGCTGTTTTTT.

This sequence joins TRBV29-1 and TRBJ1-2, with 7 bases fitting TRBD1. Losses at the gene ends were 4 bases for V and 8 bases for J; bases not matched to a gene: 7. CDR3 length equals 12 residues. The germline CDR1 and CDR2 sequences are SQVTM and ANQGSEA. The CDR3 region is CSVVEGAQGYTF. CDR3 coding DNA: TGCAGCGTTGTAGAGGGGGCGCAGGGCTACACCTTC.

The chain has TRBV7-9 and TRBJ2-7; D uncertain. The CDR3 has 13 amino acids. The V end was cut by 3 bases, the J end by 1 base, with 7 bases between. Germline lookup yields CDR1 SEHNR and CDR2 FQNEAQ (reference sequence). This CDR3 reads CASSLGISYEQYF. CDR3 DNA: TGTGCCAGCAGCTTGGGGATTTCCTACGAGCAGTACTTC.

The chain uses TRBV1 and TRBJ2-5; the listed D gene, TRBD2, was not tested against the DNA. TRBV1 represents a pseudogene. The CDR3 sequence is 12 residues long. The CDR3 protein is CTSRRISETQYF. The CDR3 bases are TGCACCAGCCGGAGAATCTCGGAGACCCAGTACTTC.

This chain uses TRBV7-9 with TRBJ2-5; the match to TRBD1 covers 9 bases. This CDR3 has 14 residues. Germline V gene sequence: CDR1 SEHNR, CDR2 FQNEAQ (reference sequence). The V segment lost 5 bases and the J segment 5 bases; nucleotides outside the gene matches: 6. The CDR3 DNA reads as TGTGCCAGCAGCACCACAGGGGGCATCGAGACCCAGTACTTC. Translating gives CASSTTGGIETQYF.

CDR3 in amino acids: CASRKTGERETQYF. CDR3 bases: TGCGCCAGCAGGAAAACAGGGGAAAGGGAGACCCAGTACTTC. The chain uses TRBV10-2 and TRBJ2-5; 7 nucleotides line up with TRBD1. Trimming removed 6 bases from V and 5 bases from J; junction bases left unmatched: 9. This CDR3 has 14 residues. Germline V CDR1 and CDR2: WSHSY, SAAADI.

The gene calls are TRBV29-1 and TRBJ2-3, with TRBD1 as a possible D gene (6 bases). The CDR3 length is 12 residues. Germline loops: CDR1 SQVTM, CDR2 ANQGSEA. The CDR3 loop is CSARGSTDTQYF. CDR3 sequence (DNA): TGCAGTGCCAGGGGTAGCACAGATACGCAGTATTTT.

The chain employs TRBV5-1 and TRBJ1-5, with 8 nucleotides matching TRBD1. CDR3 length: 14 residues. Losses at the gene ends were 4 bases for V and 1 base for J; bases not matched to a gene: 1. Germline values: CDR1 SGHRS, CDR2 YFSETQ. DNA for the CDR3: TGCGCCAGCAGCCAGGGGGCGAGCAATCAGCCCCAGCATTTT. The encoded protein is CASSQGASNQPQHF.

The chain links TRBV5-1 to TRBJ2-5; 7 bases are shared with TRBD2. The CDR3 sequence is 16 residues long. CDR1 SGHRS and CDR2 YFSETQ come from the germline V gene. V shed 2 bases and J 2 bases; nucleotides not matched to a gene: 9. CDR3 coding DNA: TGCGCCAGCAGCTTAACGGGAGGAGGGTCACAAGAGACCCAGTACTTC. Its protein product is CASSLTGGGSQETQYF.

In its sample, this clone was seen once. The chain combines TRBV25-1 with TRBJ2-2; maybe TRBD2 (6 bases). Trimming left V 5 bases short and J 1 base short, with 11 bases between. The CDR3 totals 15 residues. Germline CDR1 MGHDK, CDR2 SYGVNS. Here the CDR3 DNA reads TGTGCCAGCAGTCCGACTAGATTGAACACCGGGGAGCTGTTTTTT. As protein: CASSPTRLNTGELFF.

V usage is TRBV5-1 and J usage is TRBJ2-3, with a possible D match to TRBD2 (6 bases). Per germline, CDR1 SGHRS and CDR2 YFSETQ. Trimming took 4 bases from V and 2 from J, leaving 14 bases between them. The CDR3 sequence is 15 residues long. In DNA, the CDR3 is TGCGCCAGCAGCACCCCGGGAGCCCTCACAGATACGCAGTATTTT. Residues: CASSTPGALTDTQYF.

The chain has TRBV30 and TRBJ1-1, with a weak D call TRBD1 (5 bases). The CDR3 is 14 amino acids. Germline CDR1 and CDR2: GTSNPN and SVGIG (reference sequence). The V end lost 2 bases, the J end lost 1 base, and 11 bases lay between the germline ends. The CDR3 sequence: CAWSIGTANTEAFF. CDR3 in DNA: TGTGCCTGGAGTATCGGGACGGCGAACACTGAAGCTTTCTTT.

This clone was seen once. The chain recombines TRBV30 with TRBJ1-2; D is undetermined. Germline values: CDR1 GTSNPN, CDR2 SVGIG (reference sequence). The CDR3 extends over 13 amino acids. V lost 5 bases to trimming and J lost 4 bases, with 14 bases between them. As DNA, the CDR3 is TGTGCCTGGGGCCCTATCGGAGGCTATGGCTACACCTTC. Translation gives CAWGPIGGYGYTF.

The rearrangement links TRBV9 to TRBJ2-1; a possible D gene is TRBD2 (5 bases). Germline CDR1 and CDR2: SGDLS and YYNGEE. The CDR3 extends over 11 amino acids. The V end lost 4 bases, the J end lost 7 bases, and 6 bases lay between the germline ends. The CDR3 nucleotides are TGTGCCAGCAGCTGGAGGAATGAGCAGTTCTTC. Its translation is CASSWRNEQFF.

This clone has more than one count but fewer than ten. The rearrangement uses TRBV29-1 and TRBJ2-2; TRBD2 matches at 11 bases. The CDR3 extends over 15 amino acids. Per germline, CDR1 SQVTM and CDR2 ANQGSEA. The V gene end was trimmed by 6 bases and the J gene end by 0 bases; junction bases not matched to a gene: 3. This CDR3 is CSVRLAGPNTGELFF. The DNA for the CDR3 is TGCAGCGTCCGACTAGCGGGACCGAACACCGGGGAGCTGTTTTTT.

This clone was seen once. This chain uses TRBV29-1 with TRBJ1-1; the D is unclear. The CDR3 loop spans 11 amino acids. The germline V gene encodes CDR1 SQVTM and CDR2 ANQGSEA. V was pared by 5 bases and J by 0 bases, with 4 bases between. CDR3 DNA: TGCAGCGTTTCACTGAACACTGAAGCTTTCTTT. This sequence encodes CSVSLNTEAFF.

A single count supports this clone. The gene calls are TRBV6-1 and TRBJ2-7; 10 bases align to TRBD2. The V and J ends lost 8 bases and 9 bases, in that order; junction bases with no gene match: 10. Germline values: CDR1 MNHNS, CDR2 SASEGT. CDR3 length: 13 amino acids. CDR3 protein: CASVTSGNLGQYF. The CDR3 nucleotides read TGTGCCAGCGTAACTAGCGGGAATCTCGGGCAGTACTTC.

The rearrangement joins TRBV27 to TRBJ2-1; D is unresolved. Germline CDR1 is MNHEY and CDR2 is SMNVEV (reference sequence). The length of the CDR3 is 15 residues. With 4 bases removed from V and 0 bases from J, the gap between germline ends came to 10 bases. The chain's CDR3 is CASSSYSSSYNEQFF. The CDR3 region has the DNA TGTGCCAGCAGTTCTTATTCAAGCTCCTACAATGAGCAGTTCTTC.

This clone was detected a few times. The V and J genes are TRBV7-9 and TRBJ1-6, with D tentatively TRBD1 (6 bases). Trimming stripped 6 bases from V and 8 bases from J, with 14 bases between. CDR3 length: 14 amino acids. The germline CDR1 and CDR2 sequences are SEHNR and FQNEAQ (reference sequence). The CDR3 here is CASSLPGQDSPLHF. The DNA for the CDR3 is TGTGCCAGCAGTCTTCCGGGACAAGATTCACCCCTCCACTTT. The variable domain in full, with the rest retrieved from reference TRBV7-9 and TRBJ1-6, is DTGVSQNPRHKITKRGQNVTFRCDPISEHNRLYWYRQTLGQGPEFLTYFQNEAQLEKSRLLSDRFSAERPKGSFSTLEIQRTEQGDSAMYLCASSLPGQDSPLHFGNGTRLTVT.

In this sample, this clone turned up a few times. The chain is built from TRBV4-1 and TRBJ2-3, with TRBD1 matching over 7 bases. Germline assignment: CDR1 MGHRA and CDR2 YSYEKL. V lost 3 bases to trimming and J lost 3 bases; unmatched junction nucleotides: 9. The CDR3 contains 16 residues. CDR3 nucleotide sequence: TGCGCCAGCAGCCAGACGGCCGGGACAGCGACAGATACGCAGTATTTT. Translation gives CASSQTAGTATDTQYF.

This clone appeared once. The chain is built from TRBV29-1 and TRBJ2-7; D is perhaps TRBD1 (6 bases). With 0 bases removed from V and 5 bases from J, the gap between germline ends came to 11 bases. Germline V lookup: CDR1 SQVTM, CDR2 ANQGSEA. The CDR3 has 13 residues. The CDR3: CSVEEGRGNEQYF. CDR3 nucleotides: TGCAGCGTTGAAGAAGGCAGGGGCAACGAGCAGTACTTC.

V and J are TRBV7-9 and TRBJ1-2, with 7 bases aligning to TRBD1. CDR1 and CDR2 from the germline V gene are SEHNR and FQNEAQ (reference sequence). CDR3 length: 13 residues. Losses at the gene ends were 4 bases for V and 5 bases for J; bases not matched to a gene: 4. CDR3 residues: CASSSTGKYGYTF. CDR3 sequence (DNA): TGTGCCAGCAGCTCGACAGGGAAGTATGGCTACACCTTC.